Listed below are T cell receptor beta chains from one sample, sequenced in a study of radiotherapy plus CTLA-4 blockade in lung cancer. Some clones are missing from TCRdb's copy, which holds only in-frame ones; the method was immunoSEQ multiplex PCR. The table lists tens of thousands of clones, around 77% of them singletons. The sequences come from peripheral blood, collected from a patient treated with radiotherapy plus ipilimumab. The receptors stem from a human donor with non-small cell lung cancer whose response to radiotherapy plus ipilimumab could not be evaluated. Each CDR3 is given with its conserved first and last residue. The order of the fields is J gene, D gene, clone size, V gene, CDR3 length, CDR3 DNA, CDR3 protein. A D gene is named only where the DNA matches it firmly. Not all rows give a size; the values are once, few, many and, for expanded clones, a class.

TRBJ1-1	-	-	TRBV28	14	TGTGCCAGCAGTTCCTCCGGGTATAACACTGAAGCTTTCTTT	CASSSSGYNTEAFF
TRBJ1-1	-	-	TRBV28	12	TGTGCCAGCAGTTTCCTCCTCACTGAAGCTTTCTTT	CASSFLLTEAFF
TRBJ2-1	-	-	TRBV29-1	17	TGCAGCGTTGAAGGGATTGGACAGAGACGTATGAACAATGAGCAGTTCTTC	CSVEGIGQRRMNNEQFF
TRBJ1-1	TRBD1	-	TRBV19	16	TGTGCCAGTAGCAATCTACACAGGGGGGGGAGTCCTGAAGCTTTCTTT	CASSNLHRGGSPEAFF
TRBJ1-4	-	-	TRBV5-1	13	TGCGCCAGCAGCTTCAGGTTTAATGAAAAACTGTTTTTT	CASSFRFNEKLFF
TRBJ1-6	-	-	TRBV19	16	TGTGCCAGTAGTATATCTACTACAGGTTATAATTCACCCCTCCACTTT	CASSISTTGYNSPLHF
TRBJ2-7	-	-	TRBV13	12	TGTGCCAGCAGCTACCAGGGGTACGAGCAGTACTTC	CASSYQGYEQYF
TRBJ1-2	-	medium-sized	TRBV7-8	14	TGTGCCAGCAGCTTCCGACGGGGGTCGGACGGCTACACCTTC	CASSFRRGSDGYTF
TRBJ2-5	TRBD2	once	TRBV28	16	TGTGCCAGCATCTCGGATTCTAGCGGGAGACAAGAGACCCAGTACTTC	CASISDSSGRQETQYF
TRBJ2-2	TRBD1	-	TRBV5-1	19	TGCGCCAGCAGCTTGGTTTTTCCAAACCGGGACAGGGGTGCCGGGGAGCTGTTTTTT	CASSLVFPNRDRGAGELFF
TRBJ2-1	TRBD2	once	TRBV7-9	16	TGTGCCAGCAGCTTAGAGGGACTAGTTAATTTCAATGAGCAGTTCTTC	CASSLEGLVNFNEQFF